This T cell receptor (beta chain) was captured by sequencing in a study of blood T cells in healthy people across ages. Whole-study findings and limits: The study found TCR beta diversity correlated strongly with naive T cell percentage.

This CDR3 spans 14 amino acids. V was clipped by 3 bases and J by 3 bases, with 10 bases between them. Germline CDR1 and CDR2: ENHRY and SYGVKD. Healthy Russian Caucasian donors spanned ages about 6 to 100 years. Per sample, no less than 5 micrograms of total RNA were extracted. Alongside a J-beta primer mix, a sample-barcoded 5' primer served in a second PCR lasting about 6 to 12 cycles. All samples gave at least 2.5 million CDR3-containing paired-end reads. TCRdb re-called the 5' RACE reads with MiXCR, one entry per CDR3 protein. The sample has hundreds of thousands of distinct CDR3 sequences; approximately 30% are singletons. On this clonotype itself: Antigen specificity is unknown.

The origin of this receptor is a woman of 80 years or more in good health. V gene TRBV10-3 combines with J gene TRBJ2-3; D not resolved. The specimen sequenced was blood. DNA of the CDR3: TGTGCCATCAGTGAAGGGCTAGAAACAGATACGCAGTATTTT. Its translation: CAISEGLETDTQYF.